This TCR beta chain comes out of a study of blood T cell repertoires in COVID-19 (dated by TCRdb to about 2020). Regarding the research as a whole: Samples from collaborators originated in the United States, Italy and Spain and spanned both the acute and convalescent phases of COVID-19. The material from the prospective study consisted of cDNA or gDNA derived from T cells, B-cell-depleted T cells, or PBMCs. The dataset comprised deeply sampled blood TCRbeta repertoires from subjects exposed to, actively infected with, or recovered from COVID-19. The repertoires were released in a freely available public database intended as a resource for research on the immune response to SARS-CoV-2. The samples were drawn from two sources: the first 160 participants of the ongoing ImmuneRACE study, and 1,000 to 1,500 subjects contributed by 6 global collaborators. A de-identified subject ID, COVID-19 status, age in years and sex were almost always included in the sample metadata. Where HLA class I and class II types were available, the types were taken from metadata supplied by the sample provider, not from assay-based typing. The full study reports these points: The amount of clinical and demographic metadata varied by source and participant and was provided uncurated.

Of note for this clone: Its antigen is unknown. Per-base qualities were not stored, and no clone one base away is much larger.

The collaborating institutions used their own protocols to collect whole blood in K2EDTA tubes. For TCRbeta analysis, collaborator samples were shipped as frozen whole blood, as isolated PBMCs, or as DNA extracted from either sample type. From its cysteine to its phenylalanine, the CDR3 spans 16 amino acids. CDR3 DNA is the only sequence kept; it has 48 bases, read in frame from the first base. CDR1 and CDR2 (MNHNY, SVGAGI) derive from the germline V gene (reference sequence). Trimming leaves V shorter by 3 bases and J shorter by 6 bases, with the junction holding 9 bases beyond the gene matches. TCRbeta CDR3 regions were amplified from genomic DNA using the immunoSEQ Assay, a bias-controlled multiplex PCR. In the authors' own workflow: Within the assay, amplification of reference gene primers was used to estimate how many nucleated cells each sample contained. Sequence reads were collapsed and filtered to measure the absolute abundance of every unique TCRbeta CDR3 rearrangement. For each sample, productive Simpson clonality was calculated as the square root of Simpson's diversity index across productive rearrangements. This is the immuneACCESS table as TCRdb keeps it, with only in-frame sequences that have V and J called. A part of the clones is gone; compared with another copy, unresolved V genes explain less than half, and the rest is unexplained. V and J calls and clone size are those listed in that table; D and trimming were worked out from the DNA. Counted in this sample were about 70,000 clones; approximately 84% of them appeared once. The ten most abundant clones make up 12% of the sample.

The V and J genes are TRBV6-6 and TRBJ2-2, and 8 bases in between align with TRBD1. Sequenced: peripheral blood. The origin of this receptor is a human donor in a cohort sampled during active COVID-19. The CDR3 region: CASSYTGTGYAGELFF. The DNA sequence is given as TGTGCCAGCAGTTATACCGGGACAGGATATGCCGGGGAGCTGTTTTTT.